This entry lists 12 T cell receptor beta chains sequenced from one sample in a study of blood T cell repertoires in COVID-19. TCRdb keeps only in-frame clones here, not all; method: immunoSEQ multiplex PCR. This table holds some 400,000 clones, about 90% found once. Sequencing was carried out using PBMCs or T cells enriched from blood (not recorded which). The receptors were sampled from a woman in her 30s who had recovered from COVID-19.

The chain is built from TRBV10-1 and TRBJ2-5, with D maybe TRBD2 (5 bases). The ends were cut back, 0 bases at V and 2 bases at J, with 10 bases in the middle. The CDR3 contains 15 residues. Germline V gene lookup returns CDR1 WNHNN and CDR2 SYGVQD (reference sequence). The CDR3 sequence is CASSESRAAQETQYF. The CDR3 bases are TGCGCCAGCAGTGAGTCGAGGGCAGCACAAGAGACCCAGTACTTC.

This chain uses TRBV24-1 with TRBJ2-1; TRBD2 matches 7 bases. The CDR3 spans 16 residues. J lost 3 bases, V lost 3 bases, and 7 bases had no gene match. The V gene's germline CDR1 is KGHDR and CDR2 SFDVKD. The CDR3, as DNA: TGTGCCACCAGTGATATCGCGGGAGCGAACTACAATGAGCAGTTCTTC. Encoded protein: CATSDIAGANYNEQFF.

V is TRBV6-5 and J is TRBJ1-1, with D possibly TRBD1 on 6 matching bases. Germline V gene lookup returns CDR1 MNHEY and CDR2 SVGAGI. CDR3 length: 14 residues. V dropped 5 bases and J dropped 3 bases, with 13 bases sitting between them. The chain's CDR3 is CASSTSAGDTEAFF. Written as DNA, the CDR3 is TGTGCCAGCAGTACCTCGGCAGGGGACACTGAAGCTTTCTTT.

This sequence joins TRBV29-1 and TRBJ1-1; 9 bases map to TRBD1. Per germline, CDR1 SQVTM and CDR2 ANQGSEA. CDR3 length: 15 amino acids. The trim removed 2 bases at V and 7 bases at J, leaving 11 bases unmatched. CDR3 DNA sequence: TGCAGCGTTGAAACCATGGGACAGGGCATTGATGAAGCTTTCTTT. The encoded protein is CSVETMGQGIDEAFF.

CDR3 sequence: CASIVGDREAFF. CDR3 in DNA: TGTGCCAGCATAGTAGGGGATCGTGAAGCTTTCTTT. The chain carries TRBV25-1 and TRBJ1-1; TRBD1 might be the D (5 bases). V gave up 7 bases and J gave up 7 bases, with 13 bases separating them. Germline V CDR1 and CDR2: MGHDK, SYGVNS. The CDR3 spans 12 residues.

This rearrangement joins TRBV27 to TRBJ2-7, with D possibly being TRBD2 (6 bases). Germline V lookup: CDR1 MNHEY, CDR2 SMNVEV (reference sequence). V lost 7 bases to trimming and J lost 1 base, with 14 bases between them. This CDR3 has 14 amino acids. As DNA, the CDR3 is TGTGCCAGCAACCGGGACTTTCCTTCCTACGAGCAGTACTTC. Its protein product is CASNRDFPSYEQYF.

This clone was seen a single time. The rearrangement joins TRBV5-4 to TRBJ2-1; 12 positions agree with TRBD2. V shed 3 bases, J shed 4 bases, and the junction held 5 bases outside the gene matches. The CDR3 covers 16 residues. Germline V gene sequence: CDR1 SGHNT, CDR2 YYREEE (reference sequence). CDR3 nucleotides: TGTGCCAGCAGCTCCCTAGCGGGAGGGAGTTACAATGAGCAGTTCTTC. It is translated as CASSSLAGGSYNEQFF.

The chain's CDR3 is CASSRGQGDSPLHF. CDR3 nucleotide sequence: TGTGCCAGCAGCCGGGGACAGGGGGATTCACCCCTCCACTTT. The rearrangement uses TRBV27 and TRBJ1-6; the match to TRBD1 covers 11 bases. The CDR3 has 14 residues. Germline lookup yields CDR1 MNHEY and CDR2 SMNVEV (reference sequence). After removal of 6 bases from V and 8 bases from J, the junction contained 3 bases not matched to a gene.

The CDR3 here is CASSLAQVRGQSNEKLFF. The CDR3 DNA sequence: TGTGCCAGCAGCTTAGCGCAAGTCAGGGGGCAATCTAATGAAAAACTGTTTTTT. This chain uses TRBV7-6 with TRBJ1-4; 8 positions agree with TRBD1. The V segment lost 0 bases and the J segment 3 bases; nucleotides outside the gene matches: 9. CDR3 length: 18 amino acids. CDR1 SGHVS and CDR2 FNYEAQ come from the germline V gene.

The chain couples TRBV5-4 to TRBJ1-1, with 7 bases identical to TRBD1. This CDR3 has 13 residues. With 4 bases clipped from V and 8 bases from J, the junction kept 8 bases outside the gene matches. The germline V gene encodes CDR1 SGHNT and CDR2 YYREEE (reference sequence). CDR3 in DNA: TGTGCCAGCAGCCACTGGACAGGCCTGGAAGCTTTCTTT. Translation gives CASSHWTGLEAFF.

A few counts support this clone. The chain combines TRBV7-2 with TRBJ1-4; 8 bases are a match to TRBD1. Looked up from germline, CDR1 is SGHTA and CDR2 is FQGNSA. V lost 3 bases, J lost 3 bases, and 3 bases stayed unmatched. The CDR3 extends over 15 amino acids. The CDR3 region has the DNA TGTGCCAGCAGCTTCGGACAGGGCTCTAATGAAAAACTGTTTTTT. As protein: CASSFGQGSNEKLFF.

This clone was seen a handful of times. The rearrangement joins TRBV5-8 to TRBJ2-7; 8 nucleotides agree with TRBD1. Germline V gene data show CDR1 as SGHTS and CDR2 as YDEGEE. This CDR3 comprises 15 residues. V dropped 4 bases and J dropped 1; count of bases not matched to a gene: 7. The CDR3 reads CASSANRGFSYEQYF. The CDR3 DNA is TGTGCCAGCAGCGCCAACAGGGGGTTTTCCTACGAGCAGTACTTC.